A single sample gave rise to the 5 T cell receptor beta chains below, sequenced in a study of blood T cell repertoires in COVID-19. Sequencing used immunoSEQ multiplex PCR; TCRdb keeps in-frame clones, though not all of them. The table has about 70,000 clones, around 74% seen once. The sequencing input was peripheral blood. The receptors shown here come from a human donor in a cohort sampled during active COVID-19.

The CDR3 protein is CASSLDRSYEQYF. DNA for the CDR3: TGTGCCAGCAGCCTCGACAGGTCCTACGAGCAGTACTTC. The chain recombines TRBV2 with TRBJ2-7; maybe TRBD1 (6 bases). This CDR3 comprises 13 residues. V was clipped by 6 bases and J by 1 base, with 10 bases between them. Germline-derived CDR1 and CDR2 are SNHLY and FYNNEI.

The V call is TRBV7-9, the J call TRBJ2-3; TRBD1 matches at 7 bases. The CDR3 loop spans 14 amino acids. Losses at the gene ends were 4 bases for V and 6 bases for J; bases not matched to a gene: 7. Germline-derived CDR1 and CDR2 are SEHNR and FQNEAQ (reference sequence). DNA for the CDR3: TGTGCCAGCAGCTACAACGACAGGGCGGATACGCAGTATTTT. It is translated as CASSYNDRADTQYF. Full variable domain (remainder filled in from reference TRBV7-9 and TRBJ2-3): DTGVSQNPRHKITKRGQNVTFRCDPISEHNRLYWYRQTLGQGPEFLTYFQNEAQLEKSRLLSDRFSAERPKGSFSTLEIQRTEQGDSAMYLCASSYNDRADTQYFGPGTRLTVL.

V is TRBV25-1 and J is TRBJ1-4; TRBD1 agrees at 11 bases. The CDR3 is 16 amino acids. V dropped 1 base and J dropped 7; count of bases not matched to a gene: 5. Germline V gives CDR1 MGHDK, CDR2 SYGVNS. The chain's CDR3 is CASSELGTGGFEKLFF. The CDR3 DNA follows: TGTGCCAGCAGTGAATTAGGGACAGGGGGGTTTGAAAAACTGTTTTTT.

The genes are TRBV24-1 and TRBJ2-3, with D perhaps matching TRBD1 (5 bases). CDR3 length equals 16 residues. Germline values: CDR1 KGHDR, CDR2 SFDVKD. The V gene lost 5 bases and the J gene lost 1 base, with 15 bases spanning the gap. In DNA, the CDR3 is TGTGCCACCAGTGGGATTGAGGCAGGGCGCACAGATACGCAGTATTTT. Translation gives CATSGIEAGRTDTQYF.

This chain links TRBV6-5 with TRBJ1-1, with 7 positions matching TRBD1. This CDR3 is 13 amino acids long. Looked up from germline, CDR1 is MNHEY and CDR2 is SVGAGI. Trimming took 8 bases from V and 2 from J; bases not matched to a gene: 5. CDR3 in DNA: TGTGCCAGCTTACGGGACAGCAACACTGAAGCTTTCTTT. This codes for CASLRDSNTEAFF.